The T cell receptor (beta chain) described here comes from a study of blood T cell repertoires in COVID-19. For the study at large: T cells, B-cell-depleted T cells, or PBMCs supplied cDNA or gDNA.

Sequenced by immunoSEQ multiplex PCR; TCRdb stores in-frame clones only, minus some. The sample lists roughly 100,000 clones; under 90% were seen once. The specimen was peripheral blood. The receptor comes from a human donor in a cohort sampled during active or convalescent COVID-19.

This CDR3 is CASSLDGRQGRKAPTEQYF. CDR3 nucleotides: TGTGCCAGCAGCTTAGATGGCAGACAGGGGCGGAAAGCACCTACCGAGCAGTACTTC. The chain combines TRBV11-2 with TRBJ2-5, with 8 bases lining up with TRBD1. The DNA end is more similar to TRBJ2-7, so the J call may be wrong. CDR3 size: 19 residues. Germline CDR1 reads SGHAT; CDR2 reads FQNNGV.